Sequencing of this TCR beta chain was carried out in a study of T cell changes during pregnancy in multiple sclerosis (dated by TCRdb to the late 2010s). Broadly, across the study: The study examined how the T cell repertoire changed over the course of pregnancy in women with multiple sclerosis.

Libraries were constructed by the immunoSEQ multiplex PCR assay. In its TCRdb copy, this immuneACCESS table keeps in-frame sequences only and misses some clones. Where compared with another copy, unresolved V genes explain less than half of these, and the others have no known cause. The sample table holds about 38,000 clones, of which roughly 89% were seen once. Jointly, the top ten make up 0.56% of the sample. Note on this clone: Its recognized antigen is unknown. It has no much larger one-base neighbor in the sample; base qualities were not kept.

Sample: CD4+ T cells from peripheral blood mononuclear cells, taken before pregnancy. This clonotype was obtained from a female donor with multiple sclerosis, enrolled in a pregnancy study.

The CDR3: CASSHRRGEDVLTF. The DNA sequence is as follows: TGCGCCAGCAGCCACCGACGGGGGGAGGACGTCCTGACTTTC. The V and J segments used are TRBV4-3 and TRBJ2-6, with 7 junctional bases fitting TRBD2. At the junction V is shortened by 3 bases and J by 11 bases; bases outside the gene matches: 7. The CDR3 goes from the cysteine to the phenylalanine over 14 residues. Only the CDR3 portion is preserved as DNA: 42 bases, with reading frame beginning at the first base. Taken from the germline V gene, the CDR1 and CDR2 loops are LGHNA and YSLEER.